This TCR beta chain was documented in a study of T-cell reconstitution after alpha-beta-depleted transplantation in children. General study points: Expanded clones from the graft, numbering several hundred, reportedly supplied alpha-beta T cells about two months after transplant. Surviving recipient T cells and intrathymic progenitors accounted for some patients' high TCRbeta diversity at day 60. Hyperexpanded clones declined; after one year, newly produced T cells mostly supplied diversity.

A TCRbeta library incorporating unique molecular identifiers was prepared. Using its own MiXCR run on the PCR reads, TCRdb lists one record per CDR3 protein. The sample has around 490,000 distinct CDR3 sequences; approximately 10% are singletons. This clonotype was counted a few times. The target antigen is unknown. The germline CDR1 and CDR2 sequences are SGHNT and YENEEA. The CDR3 loop spans 14 amino acids. V dropped 5 bases and J dropped 9; count of bases not matched to a gene: 7. This specimen was PBMCs, mostly from graft donor cells, taken 180 days after TCRalphabeta/CD19-depleted stem cell transplant. The chain carries TRBV11-3 and TRBJ1-6; TRBD1 matches 7 bases. This receptor was taken from a female patient aged 2-15 years who had a stem cell transplant for aplastic anemia, so the T cells may come from the graft donor. The CDR3 nucleotides read TGTGCCAGCAGCAAGACAGGGCGCGGTTCACCCCTCCACTTT. This encodes CASSKTGRGSPLHF.